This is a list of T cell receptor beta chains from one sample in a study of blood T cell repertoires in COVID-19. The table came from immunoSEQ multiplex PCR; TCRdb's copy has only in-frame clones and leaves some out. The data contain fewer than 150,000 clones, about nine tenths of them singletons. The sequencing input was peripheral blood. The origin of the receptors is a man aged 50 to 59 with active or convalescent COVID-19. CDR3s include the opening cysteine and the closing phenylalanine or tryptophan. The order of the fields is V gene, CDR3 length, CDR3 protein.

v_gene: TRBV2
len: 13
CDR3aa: CASRGSSMGEQYF

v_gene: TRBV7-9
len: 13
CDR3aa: CASSLELRGEQYF

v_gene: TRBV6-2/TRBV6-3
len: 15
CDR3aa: CASSYGRRAAGELFF

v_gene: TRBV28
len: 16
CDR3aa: CASTFGTGMFNQPQHF

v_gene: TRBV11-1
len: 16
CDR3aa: CASSLGGVAENNEQFF

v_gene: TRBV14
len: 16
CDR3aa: CASSQDWGRASYEQYF

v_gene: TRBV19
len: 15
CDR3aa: CASNGDGRYTGELFF

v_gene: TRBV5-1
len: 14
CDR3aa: CASYPSSLTYEQYF

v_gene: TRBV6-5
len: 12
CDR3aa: CASMDRAYEQYF

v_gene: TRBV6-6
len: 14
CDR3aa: CASSSHPGANVLTF

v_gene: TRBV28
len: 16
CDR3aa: CATGLAGGSAKNIQYF

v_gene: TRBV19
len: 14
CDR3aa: CASSITSGSGEQFF

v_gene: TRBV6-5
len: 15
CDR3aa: CASSRLAPFTDTQYF

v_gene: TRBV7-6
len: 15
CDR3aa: CASSAGPANTGELFF

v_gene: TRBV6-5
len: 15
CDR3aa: CASSLSGTARTEAFF

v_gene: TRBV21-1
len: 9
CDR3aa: CASSFRAFF

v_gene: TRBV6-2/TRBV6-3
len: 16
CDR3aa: CASRYIKGLAFDEQFF

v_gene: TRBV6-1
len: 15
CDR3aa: CASSEGTGITDTQYF